The source of this T cell receptor (beta chain) is a study of CD8 T cells in Susac syndrome. Study-level results: The study acknowledged a relatively small number of individuals in its TCR sequencing and HLA analysis.

CDR3 length equals 11 residues. Germline-derived CDR1 and CDR2 are SGHNT and YYREEE (reference sequence). This clonotype was observed a handful of times. Antigen unknown. Mismatch with germline at one junction end may stem from a read error. RNA amounts of about 0.5 to 1 ug underwent reverse transcription with random hexamers. In TCRdb, the immunoSEQ multiplex PCR reads were re-called with MiXCR into one record per CDR3 protein. Of about 190,000 distinct CDR3 sequences in the sample, 95% were seen once. Sample: CD8+ T cells from PBMCs. The receptor was derived from a human donor with Susac syndrome. The rearrangement joins TRBV5-4 to TRBJ2-1, with no clear D. This CDR3 reads CASSSDNEQFF. The CDR3 DNA reads as TGTGCCAGCAGCTCCGACAATGAGCAGTTCTTC.